Following are 10 T cell receptor beta chains from one sample sequenced in a study of technical replicates of blood from several donors. Clones were read by immunoSEQ multiplex PCR, and TCRdb kept only the in-frame ones, dropping some. The table shows tens of thousands of clones, with roughly 92% occurring only once. The material sequenced was T cells isolated from PBMCs. All receptors come from a human donor in good health.

CDR3 sequence (DNA): TGTGCCAGCAGCCAAGACCTGCTAGCGGATATTGTGGCTGAGCAGTTCTTC. Translation: CASSQDLLADIVAEQFF. V usage is TRBV4-2 and J usage is TRBJ2-1; TRBD2 matches 7 bases. The ends lost 0 bases at V and 9 bases at J; junction bases unmatched: 14. Germline CDR1 LGHNA, CDR2 YNFKEQ. The CDR3 spans 17 residues.

The gene calls are TRBV4-1 and TRBJ1-2, with D possibly being TRBD1 (5 bases). V was trimmed by 5 bases and J by 8 bases, leaving 15 bases between them. This CDR3 spans 13 amino acids. Germline CDR1 is MGHRA and CDR2 is YSYEKL. CDR3 DNA: TGCGCCAGCAGCTCAGGGCTCCCGCGCGGCTACACCTTC. Translating it yields CASSSGLPRGYTF.

This clone was observed once. V gene TRBV27 combines with J gene TRBJ2-3, with 8 positions matching TRBD2. CDR3 length: 16 amino acids. The junction had 7 bases not matched to a gene; V was cut back by 5 bases and J by 0 bases. Germline values: CDR1 MNHEY, CDR2 SMNVEV (reference sequence). The CDR3 DNA reads as TGTGCCAGCAGTCTACTAGCGGCTACTAGCACAGATACGCAGTATTTT. Translation: CASSLLAATSTDTQYF.

This chain joins TRBV11-3 and TRBJ2-5, with D perhaps TRBD2 (6 bases). Germline CDR1 is SGHNT and CDR2 is YENEEA. V dropped 1 base and J dropped 3 bases, with 9 bases sitting between them. The CDR3 runs 14 residues. CDR3 sequence reads: CASSLAGAKETQYF. The DNA of the CDR3 is TGTGCCAGCAGCTTAGCGGGAGCGAAAGAGACCCAGTACTTC.

The chain couples TRBV5-1 to TRBJ2-4; D might be TRBD1 (6 bases). The V end lost 3 bases, the J end lost 0 bases, and 7 bases lay between the germline ends. Germline CDR1 SGHRS, CDR2 YFSETQ. The CDR3 loop spans 14 amino acids. The CDR3 loop reads CASSWDIAKNIQYF. In nucleotides, the CDR3 is TGCGCCAGCAGCTGGGACATAGCCAAAAACATTCAGTACTTC.

The chain links TRBV7-9 to TRBJ2-1; 9 positions agree with TRBD1. This CDR3 has 17 residues. Germline V gives CDR1 SEHNR, CDR2 FQNEAQ (reference sequence). Losses at the gene ends were 5 bases for V and 4 bases for J; bases not matched to a gene: 12. For the CDR3, the DNA is TGTGCCAGCAGCCCCACCGCCGGGACAGGGTTTTACAATGAGCAGTTCTTC. This sequence encodes CASSPTAGTGFYNEQFF.

The chain has TRBV5-1 and TRBJ2-2; 7 nucleotides match TRBD1. V lost 3 bases to trimming and J lost 3 bases; unmatched junction nucleotides: 2. Per the germline V gene, CDR1 is SGHRS and CDR2 is YFSETQ. This CDR3 spans 14 amino acids. The CDR3 region has the DNA TGCGCCAGCAGCTGGGACAGATACACCGGGGAGCTGTTTTTT. The encoded protein is CASSWDRYTGELFF.

This chain joins TRBV28 and TRBJ2-7; no reliable D call. Germline V CDR1 and CDR2: MDHEN, SYDVKM. Trimming left V 4 bases short and J 0 bases short, with 19 bases between. CDR3 size: 17 residues. The DNA of the CDR3 is TGTGCCAGCAGTTACCTTACCTCCGCGTATAGCTCCTACGAGCAGTACTTC. Amino acid sequence: CASSYLTSAYSSYEQYF.

The CDR3 protein is CAWSGDRGRYGYTF. CDR3 DNA sequence: TGTGCCTGGAGTGGGGACAGGGGGAGGTATGGCTACACCTTC. This rearrangement joins TRBV30 to TRBJ1-2, with 11 nucleotides matching TRBD1. V was pared by 1 base and J by 5 bases, with 3 bases of the junction left unmatched. CDR1 GTSNPN and CDR2 SVGIG come from the germline V gene (reference sequence). This CDR3 contains 14 residues.

The rearrangement uses TRBV9 and TRBJ2-1; a possible D gene is TRBD1 (6 bases). Trimming stripped 4 bases from V and 6 bases from J, with 14 bases between. Per the germline V gene, CDR1 is SGDLS and CDR2 is YYNGEE. This CDR3 region has 14 residues. In DNA form, the CDR3 reads TGTGCCAGCAGCCCCAACACAGGGCCCAATGAGCAGTTCTTC. Its translation: CASSPNTGPNEQFF.